This T cell receptor beta chain was obtained from a study of OX40 agonist ivuxolimab in advanced cancers. About the research overall: An agonistic human IgG2 monoclonal antibody against OX40 (CD134) was given.

Regarding the study as a whole: Clonal expansion among partial responders at 0.1-3.0 mg/kg ranked near the lowest. Still undetermined is the antigen specificity of the expanded peripheral T cells. More expanded clones were found, on average, in CD8+ than in CD4+ T cells.

A note on this clone: The antigen is not known.

The protocol was immunoSEQ multiplex PCR, while the TCRdb copy is restricted to in-frame clones and leaves out a portion. The sample shows about 67,000 clones, just over 90% of them seen only once. CDR1 is LGHNA and CDR2 is YNFKEQ in the germline V gene. This CDR3 region has 15 residues. Trimming took 0 bases from V and 4 from J, leaving 12 bases between them. The clonotype comes from an adult with an advanced solid tumor such as melanoma, head and neck, liver or kidney cancer. J is TRBJ2-5 and V is TRBV4-2, with D unclear. The source material was CD4+ or CD8+ T cells sorted from blood, sampled in a trial of the OX40 agonist ivuxolimab. For the CDR3, the DNA is TGTGCCAGCAGCCAAGAGGATGGTAGGGCAGAGACCCAGTACTTC. Its translation is CASSQEDGRAETQYF.